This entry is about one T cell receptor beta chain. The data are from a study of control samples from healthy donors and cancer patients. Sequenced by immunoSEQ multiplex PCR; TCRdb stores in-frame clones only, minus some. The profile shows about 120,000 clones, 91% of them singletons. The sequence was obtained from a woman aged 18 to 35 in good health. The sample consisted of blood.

The CDR3 loop is CASSQGGPIYEQYF. CDR3 coding DNA: TGTGCCAGCAGCCAAGGAGGGCCAATCTACGAGCAGTACTTC. The V call is TRBV9, the J call TRBJ2-7; weak D call: TRBD2 (6 bases). The CDR3 consists of 14 residues. Trimming took 4 bases from V and 3 from J, leaving 14 bases between them. The germline V gene encodes CDR1 SGDLS and CDR2 YYNGEE.